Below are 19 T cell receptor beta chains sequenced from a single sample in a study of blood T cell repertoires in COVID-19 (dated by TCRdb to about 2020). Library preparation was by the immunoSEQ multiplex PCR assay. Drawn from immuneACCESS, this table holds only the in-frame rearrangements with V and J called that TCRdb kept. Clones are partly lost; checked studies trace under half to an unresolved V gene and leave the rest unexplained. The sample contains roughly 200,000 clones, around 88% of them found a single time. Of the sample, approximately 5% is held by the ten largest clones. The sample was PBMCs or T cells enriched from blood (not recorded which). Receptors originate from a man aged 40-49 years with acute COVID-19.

CDR3 residues: CASNYKQGYQETQYF. The CDR3 DNA follows: TGTGCCAGCAACTATAAACAGGGGTACCAAGAGACCCAGTACTTC. This chain uses TRBV2 with TRBJ2-5; 7 positions match TRBD1. Germline CDR1 and CDR2: SNHLY and FYNNEI. V lost 7 bases, J lost 0 bases, and 8 bases stayed unmatched. This CDR3 contains 15 residues.

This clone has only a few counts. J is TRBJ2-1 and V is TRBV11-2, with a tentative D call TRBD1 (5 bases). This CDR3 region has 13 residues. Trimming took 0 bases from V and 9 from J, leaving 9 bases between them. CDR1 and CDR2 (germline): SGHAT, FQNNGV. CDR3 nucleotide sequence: TGTGCCAGCAGCTTAGACAGGGATAGTGAGCAGTTCTTC. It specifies CASSLDRDSEQFF.

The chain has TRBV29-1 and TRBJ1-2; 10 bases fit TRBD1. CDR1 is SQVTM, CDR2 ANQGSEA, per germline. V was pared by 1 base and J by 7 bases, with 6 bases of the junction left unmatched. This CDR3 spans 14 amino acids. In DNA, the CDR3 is TGCAGCGTTGAAGTTGAGAGGGACAGGGGTGGCTACACCTTC. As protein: CSVEVERDRGGYTF.

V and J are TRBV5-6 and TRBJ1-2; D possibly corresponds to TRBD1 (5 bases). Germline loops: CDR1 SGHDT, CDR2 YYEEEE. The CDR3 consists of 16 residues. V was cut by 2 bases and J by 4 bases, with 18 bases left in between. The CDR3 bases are TGTGCCAGCAGCTTATATGCCTCCCAGGGCGGCTATGGCTACACCTTC. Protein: CASSLYASQGGYGYTF.

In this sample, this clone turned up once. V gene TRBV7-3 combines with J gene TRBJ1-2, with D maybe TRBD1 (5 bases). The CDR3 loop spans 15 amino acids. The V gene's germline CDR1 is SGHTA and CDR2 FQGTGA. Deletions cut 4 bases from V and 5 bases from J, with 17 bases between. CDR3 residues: CASSSSGKKGYGYTF. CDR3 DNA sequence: TGTGCCAGCAGCTCCTCAGGGAAAAAGGGGTATGGCTACACCTTC.

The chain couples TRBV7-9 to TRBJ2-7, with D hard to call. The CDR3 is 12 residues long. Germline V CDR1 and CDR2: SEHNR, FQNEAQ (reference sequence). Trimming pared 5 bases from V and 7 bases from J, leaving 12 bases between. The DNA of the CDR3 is TGTGCCAGCAGCCCCGTCGTTAGTGAGCAGTACTTC. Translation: CASSPVVSEQYF.

The CDR3 loop is CASSKGLLAGPPLAKNIQYF. CDR3 bases: TGTGCCAGCAGCAAAGGTCTGCTAGCGGGACCTCCCCTAGCCAAAAACATTCAGTACTTC. This chain links TRBV21-1 with TRBJ2-4; the DNA was not used to check the table's D call, TRBD2. TRBV21-1 is shown as a pseudogene. The CDR3 consists of 20 residues.

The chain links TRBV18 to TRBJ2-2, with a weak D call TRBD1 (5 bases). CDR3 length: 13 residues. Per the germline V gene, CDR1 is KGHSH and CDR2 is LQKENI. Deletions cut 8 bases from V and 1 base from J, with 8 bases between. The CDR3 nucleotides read TGTGCCAGCCCGACAGTGAACACCGGGGAGCTGTTTTTT. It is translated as CASPTVNTGELFF.

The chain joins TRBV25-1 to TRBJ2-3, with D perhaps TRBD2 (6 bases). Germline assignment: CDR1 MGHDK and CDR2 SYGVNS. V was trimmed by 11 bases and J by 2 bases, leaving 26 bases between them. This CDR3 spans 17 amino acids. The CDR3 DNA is TGTGCCTCATTAGGCCTGGAGGGTCGGTCCCCCACAGATACGCAGTATTTT. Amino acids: CASLGLEGRSPTDTQYF.

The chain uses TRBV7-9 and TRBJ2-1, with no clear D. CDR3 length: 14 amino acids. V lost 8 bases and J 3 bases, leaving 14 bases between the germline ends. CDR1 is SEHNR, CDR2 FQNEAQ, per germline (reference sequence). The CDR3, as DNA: TGTGCCAGCGGTTACTACTACGACTACAATGAGCAGTTCTTC. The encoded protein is CASGYYYDYNEQFF.

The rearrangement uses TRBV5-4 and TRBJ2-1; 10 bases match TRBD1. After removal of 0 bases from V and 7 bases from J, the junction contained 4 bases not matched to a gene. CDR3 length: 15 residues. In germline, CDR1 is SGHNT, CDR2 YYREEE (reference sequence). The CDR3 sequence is CASSLGQGAGNEQFF. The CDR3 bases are TGTGCCAGCAGCTTGGGACAGGGGGCCGGGAATGAGCAGTTCTTC.

The CDR3 DNA sequence: TGTGCCTGGAGTGTACCGGTCAGGGGAGACGAGCAGTACTTC. Its protein is CAWSVPVRGDEQYF. The J gene is TRBJ2-7, the V gene TRBV30; perhaps TRBD1 as D (6 bases). CDR3 length: 14 residues. The germline V gene encodes CDR1 GTSNPN and CDR2 SVGIG (reference sequence). Between the trimmed V and J ends, which lost 0 bases and 5 bases, there was a span of 14 bases.

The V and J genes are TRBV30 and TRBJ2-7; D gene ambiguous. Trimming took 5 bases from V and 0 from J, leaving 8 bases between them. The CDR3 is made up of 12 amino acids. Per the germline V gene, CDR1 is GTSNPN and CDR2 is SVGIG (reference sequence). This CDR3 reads CAWAGFSYEQYF. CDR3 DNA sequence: TGTGCCTGGGCAGGATTCTCCTACGAGCAGTACTTC.

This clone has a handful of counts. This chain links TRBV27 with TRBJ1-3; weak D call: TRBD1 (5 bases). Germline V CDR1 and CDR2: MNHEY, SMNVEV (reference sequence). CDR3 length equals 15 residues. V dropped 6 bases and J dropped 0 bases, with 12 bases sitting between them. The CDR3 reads CASRDHGGSGNTIYF. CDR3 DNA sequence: TGTGCCAGCAGGGACCACGGGGGCTCTGGAAACACCATATATTTT.

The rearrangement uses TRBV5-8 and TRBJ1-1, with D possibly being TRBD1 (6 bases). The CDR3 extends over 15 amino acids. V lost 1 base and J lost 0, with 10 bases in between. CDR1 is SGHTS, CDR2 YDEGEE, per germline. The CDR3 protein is CASSLSRGMNTEAFF. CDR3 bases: TGTGCCAGCAGCTTGAGCAGGGGTATGAACACTGAAGCTTTCTTT.

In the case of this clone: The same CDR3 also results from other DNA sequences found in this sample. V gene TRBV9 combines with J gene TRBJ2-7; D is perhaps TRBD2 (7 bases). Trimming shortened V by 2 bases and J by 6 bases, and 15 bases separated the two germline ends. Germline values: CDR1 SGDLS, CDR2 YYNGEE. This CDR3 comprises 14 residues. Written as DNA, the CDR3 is TGTGCCAGCAGCGTGGGTGGGAGGGGGAGCGAGCAGTACTTC. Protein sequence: CASSVGGRGSEQYF. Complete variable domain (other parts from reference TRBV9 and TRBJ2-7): DSGVTQTPKHLITATGQRVTLRCSPRSGDLSVYWYQQSLDQGLQFLIQYYNGEERAKGNILERFSAQQFPDLHSELNLSSLELGDSALYFCASSVGGRGSEQYFGPGTRLTVT.

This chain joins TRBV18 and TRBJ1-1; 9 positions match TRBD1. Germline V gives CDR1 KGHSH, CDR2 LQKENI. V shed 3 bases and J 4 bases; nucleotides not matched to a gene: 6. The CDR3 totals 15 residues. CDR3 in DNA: TGTGCCAGCTCACCGGTACAGGGGGCGGTCACTGAAGCTTTCTTT. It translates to CASSPVQGAVTEAFF.

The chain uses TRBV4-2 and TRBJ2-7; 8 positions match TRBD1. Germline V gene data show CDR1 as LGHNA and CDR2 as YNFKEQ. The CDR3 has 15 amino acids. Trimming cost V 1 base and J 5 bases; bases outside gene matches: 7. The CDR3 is CASSQAIRGPDEQYF. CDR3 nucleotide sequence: TGTGCCAGCAGCCAAGCAATCAGGGGGCCGGACGAGCAGTACTTC.

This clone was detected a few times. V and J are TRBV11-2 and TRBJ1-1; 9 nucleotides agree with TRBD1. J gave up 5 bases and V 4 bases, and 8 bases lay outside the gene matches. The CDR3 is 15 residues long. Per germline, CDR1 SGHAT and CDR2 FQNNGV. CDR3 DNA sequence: TGTGCCAGCAGCTCATGGGACAGGGAAAAAACTGAAGCTTTCTTT. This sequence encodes CASSSWDREKTEAFF.